The 21 T cell receptor beta chains presented below share a single source sample, sequenced in a study of control samples from healthy donors and cancer patients. Profiled with immunoSEQ multiplex PCR; TCRdb holds only in-frame clones, not every one. This table has roughly 76,000 clones, over 85% appearing once. The sequenced material came from PBMCs. Receptor source: a middle-aged woman with lung cancer.

In its sample, this clone was seen a few times. The V gene is TRBV19, the J gene TRBJ1-5; 9 bases map to TRBD1. The germline gives CDR1 LNHDA, CDR2 SQIVND (reference sequence). V lost 5 bases and J lost 6; bases outside the gene matches: 14. The CDR3 spans 17 residues. CDR3 sequence (DNA): TGTGCCAGTAGTGCCCCCCCGGGGACAGGGTCGCGTCAGCCCCAGCATTTT. Protein product: CASSAPPGTGSRQPQHF. Full variable domain (rest looked up from reference TRBV19 and TRBJ1-5): DGGITQSPKYLFRKEGQNVTLSCEQNLNHDAMYWYRQDPGQGLRLIYYSQIVNDFQKGDIAEGYSVSREKKESFPLTVTSAQKNPTAFYLCASSAPPGTGSRQPQHFGDGTRLSIL.

The rearrangement joins TRBV30 to TRBJ2-3; D gene ambiguous. CDR1 and CDR2 from the germline V gene are GTSNPN and SVGIG (reference sequence). Trimming stripped 1 base from V and 4 bases from J, with 12 bases between. The CDR3 is 14 residues long. CDR3 region: CAWSDPPLADTQYF. The DNA of the CDR3 is TGTGCCTGGAGTGACCCTCCGCTCGCAGATACGCAGTATTTT.

The rearrangement uses TRBV6-5 and TRBJ1-5; perhaps TRBD1 as D (6 bases). The germline V and J ends were trimmed by 6 bases and 4 bases, with 13 bases remaining between them. The CDR3 runs 14 residues. Germline lookup yields CDR1 MNHEY and CDR2 SVGAGI. As DNA, the CDR3 is TGTGCCAGCAGCGTCGGGACACCGAATCAGCCCCAGCATTTT. This codes for CASSVGTPNQPQHF.

This sequence joins TRBV5-1 and TRBJ2-7; tentatively, D is TRBD1 (6 bases). Germline loops: CDR1 SGHRS, CDR2 YFSETQ. The germline V and J ends were trimmed by 2 bases and 5 bases, with 14 bases remaining between them. CDR3 length: 14 amino acids. As DNA, the CDR3 is TGCGCCAGCAGCTTCCAAACAGGGATGAACGAGCAGTACTTC. It is translated as CASSFQTGMNEQYF.

This chain uses TRBV29-1 with TRBJ2-3; no definite D call. Trimming shortened V by 3 bases and J by 3 bases, and 7 bases separated the two germline ends. This CDR3 has 12 amino acids. CDR1 is SQVTM and CDR2 is ANQGSEA in the germline V gene. CDR3 coding DNA: TGCAGCGTTGAGGCTACTACAGATACGCAGTATTTT. Translation gives CSVEATTDTQYF.

This sequence joins TRBV3-1 (or the pseudogene TRBV3-2) and TRBJ1-3, with 7 bases lining up with TRBD1. CDR3 length equals 16 residues. Germline loops: CDR1 LGHDT, CDR2 YNNKEL (reference sequence). J was trimmed by 6 bases and V by 4 bases; bases with no gene match: 12. CDR3 coding DNA: TGTGCCAGCAGCCCTCCGGGACAGTTAACAATAAACACCATATATTTT. Amino acids: CASSPPGQLTINTIYF.

The chain links TRBV3-1 (or the pseudogene TRBV3-2) to TRBJ1-1; 8 bases fit TRBD1. The CDR3 covers 15 residues. V lost 3 bases to trimming and J lost 4 bases; unmatched junction nucleotides: 7. Germline V gives CDR1 LGHDT, CDR2 YNNKEL (reference sequence). The CDR3 region has the DNA TGTGCCAGCAGCCAGTTAACAGGGGGGGCCACTGAAGCTTTCTTT. Its protein product is CASSQLTGGATEAFF.

The chain couples TRBV6-5 to TRBJ1-2; maybe TRBD1 (6 bases). Trimming pared 7 bases from V and 2 bases from J, leaving 17 bases between. The CDR3 is 15 amino acids. Germline V gene data show CDR1 as MNHEY and CDR2 as SVGAGI. The CDR3 bases are TGTGCCAGCAAAAGGTCGCAGGGGCCGAACTATGGCTACACCTTC. It translates to CASKRSQGPNYGYTF.

The gene calls are TRBV4-1 and TRBJ1-5; 7 nucleotides line up with TRBD1. The CDR3 loop spans 16 amino acids. Per the germline V gene, CDR1 is MGHRA and CDR2 is YSYEKL. The trim removed 0 bases at V and 3 bases at J, leaving 5 bases unmatched. The CDR3 is CASSQEGGGNNQPQHF. DNA of the CDR3: TGCGCCAGCAGCCAAGAGGGAGGGGGCAACAATCAGCCCCAGCATTTT.

This sequence joins TRBV29-1 and TRBJ2-1; the D gene is possibly TRBD1 (5 bases). Germline V gene lookup returns CDR1 SQVTM and CDR2 ANQGSEA. Trimming stripped 2 bases from V and 9 bases from J, with 8 bases between. The CDR3 has 11 amino acids. The CDR3 spells CSVEQGFEQFF. In nucleotides, the CDR3 is TGCAGCGTTGAACAGGGCTTTGAGCAGTTCTTC.

The J gene is TRBJ1-2, the V gene TRBV5-1; D is uncertain. Germline V gene sequence: CDR1 SGHRS, CDR2 YFSETQ. CDR3 length: 14 residues. V lost 2 bases, J lost 1 base, and 9 bases lay in between. Here the CDR3 DNA reads TGCGCCAGCAGCTTCGTGACATATAACTATGGCTACACCTTC. Amino acid sequence: CASSFVTYNYGYTF.

The rearrangement links TRBV5-1 to TRBJ2-3; tentatively, D is TRBD2 (6 bases). The CDR3 runs 15 residues. CDR1 and CDR2 (germline): SGHRS, YFSETQ. V was shortened by 4 bases and J by 2 bases, with 14 bases between the two germline ends. CDR3 region: CASSAAGPSTDTQYF. The DNA for the CDR3 is TGCGCCAGCAGCGCCGCGGGGCCGTCCACAGATACGCAGTATTTT.

This clone was found once. The chain uses TRBV29-1 and TRBJ2-3; 11 positions agree with TRBD2. Losses at the gene ends were 0 bases for V and 2 bases for J; bases not matched to a gene: 4. CDR3 length: 16 amino acids. Germline CDR1 reads SQVTM; CDR2 reads ANQGSEA. As DNA, the CDR3 is TGCAGCGTTGAAGATCCTAGCGGGGGGACCACAGATACGCAGTATTTT. Translated: CSVEDPSGGTTDTQYF.

The gene calls are TRBV5-8 and TRBJ2-2, with a tentative D call TRBD2 (5 bases). Trimming stripped 0 bases from V and 1 base from J, with 13 bases between. CDR1 and CDR2 from the germline V gene are SGHTS and YDEGEE. CDR3 length: 17 amino acids. The CDR3 reads CASSLAWEIVNTGELFF. DNA of the CDR3: TGTGCCAGCAGCTTGGCCTGGGAGATAGTGAACACCGGGGAGCTGTTTTTT.

Only one count was recorded for this clone. The chain combines TRBV27 with TRBJ1-3, with D hard to call. The ends were cut back, 5 bases at V and 0 bases at J, with 14 bases in the middle. The germline V gene encodes CDR1 MNHEY and CDR2 SMNVEV (reference sequence). The length of the CDR3 is 16 residues. CDR3 sequence reads: CASSPDGFPSGNTIYF. Written as DNA, the CDR3 is TGTGCCAGCAGTCCCGACGGGTTCCCCTCTGGAAACACCATATATTTT.

The chain joins TRBV7-9 to TRBJ2-2, with D perhaps TRBD1 (6 bases). The CDR3 runs to 17 residues. Trimming left V 1 base short and J 4 bases short, with 16 bases between. Germline V gives CDR1 SEHNR, CDR2 FQNEAQ (reference sequence). CDR3 in DNA: TGTGCCAGCAGCTTAGGGTCTTACAGGGTTAGCACCGGGGAGCTGTTTTTT. It is translated as CASSLGSYRVSTGELFF.

CDR3 DNA sequence: TGTGCCAGCAGCAAGCGATACGAGCAGTACTTC. It specifies CASSKRYEQYF. The V gene is TRBV21-1, the J gene TRBJ2-7; the D call of TRBD2 is as the table states it, not checked on the DNA. TRBV21-1 is reported as a pseudogene. This CDR3 has 11 residues.

This clone was observed a single time. V usage is TRBV5-4 and J usage is TRBJ2-3; maybe TRBD1 (5 bases). Trimming took off 9 bases at V and 3 bases at J, with 20 bases between the two ends. This CDR3 has 15 amino acids. Per the germline V gene, CDR1 is SGHNT and CDR2 is YYREEE (reference sequence). Here the CDR3 reads CATTRVGVGTDTQYF. CDR3 DNA sequence: TGTGCCACTACGAGAGTAGGGGTAGGAACAGATACGCAGTATTTT.

J is TRBJ2-5 and V is TRBV6-5, with no clear D. Germline values: CDR1 MNHEY, CDR2 SVGAGI. This CDR3 contains 13 residues. V was shortened by 7 bases and J by 1 base, with 10 bases between the two germline ends. Here the CDR3 DNA reads TGTGCCAGCAACGACGGCCGCCAAGAGACCCAGTACTTC. It is translated as CASNDGRQETQYF.

The rearrangement links TRBV19 to TRBJ1-1; D is ambiguous. CDR3 length: 14 amino acids. The V and J ends lost 3 bases and 1 base respectively, with 9 bases between them. Germline V CDR1 and CDR2: LNHDA, SQIVND (reference sequence). The CDR3, as DNA: TGTGCCAGTAGTATCGGAGGAGGGAACACTGAAGCTTTCTTT. It codes for CASSIGGGNTEAFF.

The chain joins TRBV18 to TRBJ1-5, with D possibly matching TRBD1 (6 bases). CDR1 and CDR2 (germline): KGHSH, LQKENI. V lost 4 bases and J lost 0, with 7 bases in between. The CDR3 has 14 residues. CDR3 sequence: CASSQGDSNQPQHF. The CDR3, as DNA: TGTGCCAGCTCACAGGGGGATAGCAATCAGCCCCAGCATTTT.